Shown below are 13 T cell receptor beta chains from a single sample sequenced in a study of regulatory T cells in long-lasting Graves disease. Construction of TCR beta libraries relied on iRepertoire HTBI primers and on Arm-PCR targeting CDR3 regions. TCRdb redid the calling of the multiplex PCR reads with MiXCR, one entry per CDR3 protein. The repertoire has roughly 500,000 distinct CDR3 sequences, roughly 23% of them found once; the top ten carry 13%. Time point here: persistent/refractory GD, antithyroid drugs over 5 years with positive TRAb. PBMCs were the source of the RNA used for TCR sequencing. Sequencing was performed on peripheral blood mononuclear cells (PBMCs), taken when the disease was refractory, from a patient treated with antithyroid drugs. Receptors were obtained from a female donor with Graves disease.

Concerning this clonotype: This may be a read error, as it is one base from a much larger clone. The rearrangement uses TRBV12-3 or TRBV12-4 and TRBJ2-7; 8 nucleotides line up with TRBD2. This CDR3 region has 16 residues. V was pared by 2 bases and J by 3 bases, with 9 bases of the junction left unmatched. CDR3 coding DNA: TGTGCCAGCAGTTTAACACCGGGGGGGGTTCTCTACGAGCAGTACTTC. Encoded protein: CASSLTPGGVLYEQYF.

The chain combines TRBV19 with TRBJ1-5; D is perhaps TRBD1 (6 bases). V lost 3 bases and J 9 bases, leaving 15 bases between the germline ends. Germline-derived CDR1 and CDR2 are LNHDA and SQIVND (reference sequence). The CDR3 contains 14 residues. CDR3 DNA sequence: TGTGCCAGTAGTATGTTTGGGGGGCAACGGCCCCAGCATTTT. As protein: CASSMFGGQRPQHF.

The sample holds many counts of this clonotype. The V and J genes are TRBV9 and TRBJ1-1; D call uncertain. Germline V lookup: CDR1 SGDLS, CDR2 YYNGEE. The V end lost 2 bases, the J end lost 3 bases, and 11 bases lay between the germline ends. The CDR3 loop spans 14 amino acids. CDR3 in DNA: TGTGCCAGCAGCGTGGGCAGGCTGGACACTGAAGCTTTCTTT. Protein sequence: CASSVGRLDTEAFF.

This chain's CDR3 is CSAREDVQGEQYF. CDR3 nucleotides: TGCAGTGCTAGGGAGGACGTTCAAGGCGAGCAGTACTTC. This chain links TRBV20-1 with TRBJ2-7, with D perhaps TRBD2 (5 bases). CDR1 and CDR2 (germline): DFQATT, SNEGSKA (reference sequence). The CDR3 has 13 residues. The V gene lost 3 bases and the J gene lost 6 bases, with 15 bases spanning the gap.

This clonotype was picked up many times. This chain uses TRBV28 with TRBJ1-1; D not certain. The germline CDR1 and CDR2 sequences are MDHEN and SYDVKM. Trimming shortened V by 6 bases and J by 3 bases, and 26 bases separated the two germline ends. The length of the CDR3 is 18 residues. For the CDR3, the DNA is TGTGCCAGCAGCCACCTCTCGGGAGACCTCGTACTGGACACTGAAGCTTTCTTT. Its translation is CASSHLSGDLVLDTEAFF.

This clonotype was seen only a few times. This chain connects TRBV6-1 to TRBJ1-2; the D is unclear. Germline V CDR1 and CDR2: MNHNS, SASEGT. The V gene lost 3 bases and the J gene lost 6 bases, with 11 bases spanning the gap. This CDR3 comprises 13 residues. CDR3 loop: CASSDRFWDGYTF. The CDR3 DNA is TGTGCCAGCAGTGACAGGTTTTGGGATGGCTACACCTTC.

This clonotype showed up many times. The DNA of the CDR3 is TGTGCCAGCAGTTTTTTAGGCCAGGGACTTTATGGCTACACCTTC. Amino acid sequence: CASSFLGQGLYGYTF. The gene calls are TRBV28 and TRBJ1-2, with D possibly being TRBD1 (5 bases). This CDR3 is built from 15 residues. CDR1 is MDHEN and CDR2 is SYDVKM in the germline V gene. V lost 3 bases to trimming and J lost 5 bases, with 16 bases between them.

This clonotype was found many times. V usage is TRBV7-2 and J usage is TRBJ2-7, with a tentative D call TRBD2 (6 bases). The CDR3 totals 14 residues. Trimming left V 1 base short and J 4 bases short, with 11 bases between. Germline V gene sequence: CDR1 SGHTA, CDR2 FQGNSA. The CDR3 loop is CASSLDPSGYEQYF. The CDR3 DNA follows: TGTGCCAGCAGCTTAGACCCGAGCGGGTACGAGCAGTACTTC.

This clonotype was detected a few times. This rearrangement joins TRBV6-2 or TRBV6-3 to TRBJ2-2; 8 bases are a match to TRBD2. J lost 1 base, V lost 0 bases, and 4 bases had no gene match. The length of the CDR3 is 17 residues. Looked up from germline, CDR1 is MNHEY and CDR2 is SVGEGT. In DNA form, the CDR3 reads TGTGCCAGCAGTTACTCCCTGGCGGGGGGGAACACCGGGGAGCTGTTTTTT. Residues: CASSYSLAGGNTGELFF.

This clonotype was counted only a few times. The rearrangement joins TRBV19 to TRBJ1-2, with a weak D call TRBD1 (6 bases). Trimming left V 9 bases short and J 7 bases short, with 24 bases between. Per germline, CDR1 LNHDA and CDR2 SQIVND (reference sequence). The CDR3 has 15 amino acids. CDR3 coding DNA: TGTGCCAGCAGCTTAGGGACACCCCAGGTCGGTGGCTACACCTTC. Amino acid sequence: CASSLGTPQVGGYTF. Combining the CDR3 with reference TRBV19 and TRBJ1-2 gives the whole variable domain DGGITQSPKYLFRKEGQNVTLSCEQNLNHDAMYWYRQDPGQGLRLIYYSQIVNDFQKGDIAEGYSVSREKKESFPLTVTSAQKNPTAFYLCASSLGTPQVGGYTFGSGTRLTVV.

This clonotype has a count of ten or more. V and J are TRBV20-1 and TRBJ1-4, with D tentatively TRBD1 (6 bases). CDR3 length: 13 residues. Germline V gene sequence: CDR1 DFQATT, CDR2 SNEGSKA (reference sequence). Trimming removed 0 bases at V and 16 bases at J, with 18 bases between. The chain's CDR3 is CSARDLERGEAFF. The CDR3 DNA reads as TGCAGTGCTAGAGATCTCGAGAGGGGGGAGGCGTTTTTT.

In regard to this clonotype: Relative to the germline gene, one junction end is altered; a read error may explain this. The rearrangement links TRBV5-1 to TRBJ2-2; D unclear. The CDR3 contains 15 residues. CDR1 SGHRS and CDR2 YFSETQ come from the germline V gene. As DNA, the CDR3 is TGCGCCAGCAACTTGATAGGTCCAAACACCGGGGAGCTGTTTTTT. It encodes CASNLIGPNTGELFF. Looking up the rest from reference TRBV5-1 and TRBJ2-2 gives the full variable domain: KAGVTQTPRYLIKTRGQQVTLSCSPISGHRSVSWYQQTPGQGLQFLFEYFSETQRNKGNFPGRFSGRQFSNSRSEMNVSTLELGDSALYLCASNLIGPNTGELFFGEGSRLTVL.

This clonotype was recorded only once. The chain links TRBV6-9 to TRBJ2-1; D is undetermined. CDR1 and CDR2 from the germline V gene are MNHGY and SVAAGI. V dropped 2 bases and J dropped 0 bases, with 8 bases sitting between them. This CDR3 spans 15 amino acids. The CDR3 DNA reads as TGTGCCAGCAGTTATAGGCTGGTCTCCTACAATGAGCAGTTCTTC. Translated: CASSYRLVSYNEQFF.